The clone carrying this T cell receptor beta chain was seen more than once but under ten times. V lost 1 base and J lost 8, with 9 bases in between. From germline, CDR1 is DFQATT and CDR2 SNEGSKA (reference sequence). The CDR3 has 12 residues. This specimen belongs to a study of identical twins. TCRdb processed the 5' RACE reads anew with MiXCR; each CDR3 protein has one entry. The sample carries approximately 220,000 distinct CDR3 sequences, less than 10% recorded once. The gene calls are TRBV20-1 and TRBJ2-1; no clear D gene. Sample: memory (CD45RO+) T cells sorted from blood. The sequence was collected from a woman between 18 and 30 years old in good health. CDR3 sequence reads: CSARVGSHEQFF. In DNA form, the CDR3 reads TGCAGTGCTAGAGTGGGATCCCATGAGCAGTTCTTC.